These T cell receptor beta chains were read from a single sample in a study of blood T cell repertoires in COVID-19. Method: immunoSEQ multiplex PCR; TCRdb's copy keeps in-frame clones and lacks some. The table lists about 75,000 clones, just over 85% of them singletons. The sample was peripheral blood. The receptors were sampled from a human donor in a cohort sampled during active COVID-19. The CDR3 runs from the conserved cysteine through the conserved F or W. D genes are given only for firm matches.

cdr3_aa: CATARLNEQFF
cdr3_nt: TGTGCCACGGCGCGGCTCAATGAGCAGTTCTTC
d_call: -
v_call: TRBV2
j_call: TRBJ2-1

cdr3_aa: CASSEALRQKNPYEQYF
cdr3_nt: TGTGCCAGCAGCGAAGCCCTACGACAGAAAAACCCCTACGAGCAGTACTTC
d_call: -
v_call: TRBV5-6
j_call: TRBJ2-7

cdr3_aa: CASSSGMGQVTDTQYF
cdr3_nt: TGTGCCAGCAGCTCTGGGATGGGACAGGTCACAGATACGCAGTATTTT
d_call: TRBD1
v_call: TRBV5-8
j_call: TRBJ2-3

cdr3_aa: CASSNKRDRGLPLHF
cdr3_nt: TGTGCCAGCAGCAACAAACGGGACAGGGGGCTCCCCCTCCACTTT
d_call: TRBD1
v_call: TRBV5-4
j_call: TRBJ1-6

cdr3_aa: CASSETGTGSYEQYF
cdr3_nt: TGTGCCAGCAGTGAAACCGGGACAGGGTCCTACGAGCAGTACTTC
d_call: TRBD1
v_call: TRBV25-1
j_call: TRBJ2-7

cdr3_aa: CASSIGGGLPETQYF
cdr3_nt: TGTGCCAGTAGTATCGGTGGAGGTTTACCGGAGACCCAGTACTTC
d_call: -
v_call: TRBV19
j_call: TRBJ2-5

cdr3_aa: CASSFRGEPNEQFF
cdr3_nt: TGTGCCAGCAGCTTCCGGGGGGAACCCAATGAGCAGTTCTTC
d_call: TRBD2
v_call: TRBV5-5
j_call: TRBJ2-1

cdr3_aa: CATTGFAYSNQPQHF
cdr3_nt: TGTGCCACTACAGGGTTCGCCTATAGCAATCAGCCCCAGCATTTT
d_call: -
v_call: TRBV19
j_call: TRBJ1-5

cdr3_aa: CASSIGRDQPQHF
cdr3_nt: TGTGCCAGTAGTATAGGGAGGGATCAGCCCCAGCATTTT
d_call: -
v_call: TRBV19
j_call: TRBJ1-5

cdr3_aa: CASSNWQGRASGNTIYF
cdr3_nt: TGTGCCAGCAGCAACTGGCAGGGGAGAGCCTCTGGAAACACCATATATTTT
d_call: -
v_call: TRBV21-1
j_call: TRBJ1-3

cdr3_aa: CASSIALNQPQHF
cdr3_nt: TGTGCCAGTAGTATAGCCCTCAATCAGCCCCAGCATTTT
d_call: -
v_call: TRBV19
j_call: TRBJ1-5

cdr3_aa: CASSPLDTEAFF
cdr3_nt: TGTGCCAGCAGTCCTCTAGACACTGAAGCTTTCTTT
d_call: -
v_call: TRBV28
j_call: TRBJ1-1

cdr3_aa: CASSPSREMRDTQYF
cdr3_nt: TGTGCCAGCTCACCTAGCCGTGAAATGAGGGATACGCAGTATTTT
d_call: -
v_call: TRBV18
j_call: TRBJ2-3

cdr3_aa: CASSLRGAHSGNTIYF
cdr3_nt: TGTGCCAGCAGCCTCCGAGGAGCCCACTCTGGAAACACCATATATTTT
d_call: -
v_call: TRBV11-2
j_call: TRBJ1-3

cdr3_aa: CASSPSGGTSGGGSYNEQFF
cdr3_nt: TGCGCCAGCAGCCCCTCGGGAGGGACTAGCGGAGGTGGCTCCTACAATGAGCAGTTCTTC
d_call: TRBD2
v_call: TRBV5-1
j_call: TRBJ2-1

cdr3_aa: CASSPDLTGLQEAFF
cdr3_nt: TGTGCCAGCAGCCCCGACTTGACAGGGTTGCAAGAAGCTTTCTTT
d_call: TRBD1
v_call: TRBV7-2
j_call: TRBJ1-1

cdr3_aa: CASSPGTGRTEAFF
cdr3_nt: TGTGCCAGCAGCCCCGGGACAGGGAGGACTGAAGCTTTCTTT
d_call: TRBD1
v_call: TRBV6-2/TRBV6-3
j_call: TRBJ1-1

cdr3_aa: CASSLQSYEQYF
cdr3_nt: TGTGCCAGCAGTTTACAGTCCTACGAGCAGTACTTC
d_call: -
v_call: TRBV12-3/TRBV12-4
j_call: TRBJ2-7

cdr3_aa: CASSLGDSNEQFF
cdr3_nt: TGTGCCAGCAGCTTGGGAGACAGCAATGAGCAGTTCTTC
d_call: -
v_call: TRBV5-4
j_call: TRBJ2-1

cdr3_aa: CASSPGGEEKLFF
cdr3_nt: TGTGCCAGCAGCCCAGGGGGTGAGGAAAAACTGTTTTTT
d_call: TRBD1
v_call: TRBV5-5
j_call: TRBJ1-4

cdr3_aa: CASSHYPSGGIYNEQFF
cdr3_nt: TGTGCCAGTAGTCATTATCCGAGCGGGGGAATCTACAATGAGCAGTTCTTC
d_call: TRBD2
v_call: TRBV19
j_call: TRBJ2-1

cdr3_aa: CASSSIANTIYF
cdr3_nt: TGTGCCAGCAGCTCTATAGCAAACACCATATATTTT
d_call: -
v_call: TRBV7-9
j_call: TRBJ1-3

cdr3_aa: CASSSSATNEKLFF
cdr3_nt: TGTGCCAGCAGCTCATCGGCAACTAATGAAAAACTGTTTTTT
d_call: -
v_call: TRBV7-2
j_call: TRBJ1-4

cdr3_aa: CSVVGRANTGELFF
cdr3_nt: TGCAGCGTTGTGGGCAGGGCGAACACCGGGGAGCTGTTTTTT
d_call: -
v_call: TRBV29-1
j_call: TRBJ2-2

cdr3_aa: CASSLGGPAEQYF
cdr3_nt: TGTGCCAGCAGTTTAGGGGGCCCCGCCGAGCAGTACTTC
d_call: -
v_call: TRBV12-3/TRBV12-4
j_call: TRBJ2-7